This TCR beta chain was identified in a study of blood T cells in healthy people across ages. Study findings and constraints: Among T cells, TCR beta diversity per million cells dropped roughly linearly as age rose. Using unsorted PBMCs precluded a conclusive naive versus antigen-experienced comparison.

The germline V gene has CDR1 ENHRY and CDR2 SYGVKD. This CDR3 contains 14 residues. Notes on this clonotype: Its antigen is currently unknown. The junction departs from the called germline gene at one end, perhaps through a read error.

Primed by a sample-barcoded 5' primer and a J-beta primer mix, a second PCR proceeded for about 6 to 12 cycles. TCRdb re-called the 5' RACE reads through MiXCR, storing one row per CDR3 protein. The sample carries 1.2 million to 1.5 million distinct CDR3 sequences, 35% to 45% recorded once. Sequenced: blood. This TCR was sampled from a woman under 30 in good health. The V call is TRBV10-3, the J call TRBJ2-5; 13 bases fit TRBD2. CDR3 sequence (DNA): TGTACCATCAGTGGACTAGCGGGAGTAGAGACCCAGTACTTC. Translated: CTISGLAGVETQYF.